This TCR beta chain was recorded in a study of a mutant IDH1 vaccine in newly diagnosed glioma. Looking at the study overall: Either 4-6 weeks after radiotherapy alone or alongside temozolomide, vaccination was begun. Standard pretreatment was either radiotherapy, temozolomide, or, for most, radiochemotherapy with temozolomide. Broader study findings: Among patients, roughly 93% showed immune responses induced by the vaccine.

Per the germline V gene, CDR1 is LGHNA and CDR2 is YSLEER. The length of the CDR3 is 14 residues. Trimming took 0 bases from V and 2 from J, leaving 8 bases between them. Here immunoSEQ multiplex PCR was the method, and the copy in TCRdb shows in-frame clones only, minus some. The table includes tens of thousands of clones, roughly nine tenths detected once. Regarding time point: week 35, safety follow-up. With topical imiquimod, each dose of the vaccine consisted of 300 ug of mutant IDH1 20-mer peptide. Of note for this clone: What it binds is not known.

This clonotype was sampled from a man aged 35-49 years with glioma. The source was PBMCs, collected from a glioma patient whose treatment included an IDH1 peptide vaccine. The chain uses TRBV4-3 and TRBJ2-7; D remains ambiguous. CDR3 coding DNA: TGCGCCAGCAGCCAAGACTTGCTACCCTACGAGCAGTACTTC. As protein: CASSQDLLPYEQYF.